The subject of this entry is one T cell receptor (beta chain). This entry comes from a study of cytomegalovirus exposure and HLA in healthy donors. Germline lookup yields CDR1 MNHNY and CDR2 SVGAGI (reference sequence). V was pared by 2 bases and J by 6 bases, with 7 bases between. The length of the CDR3 is 13 residues. 60 Vbeta and 13 Jbeta primers were used in PCR. Some clones are missing from TCRdb's copy, which holds only in-frame ones; the method was immunoSEQ multiplex PCR. The table has 110,000 to 150,000 clones, approximately 77% seen once. V is TRBV6-6 and J is TRBJ1-4; the D is unclear. The specimen was PBMCs. The clonotype originates from a woman in her forties or fifties in good health and CMV-seronegative. CDR3 sequence: CASSYDWDEKLFF. The CDR3 nucleotides are TGTGCCAGCAGTTACGACTGGGATGAAAAACTGTTTTTT.